Below are 12 T cell receptor beta chains sequenced from a single sample in a study of cytomegalovirus exposure and HLA in healthy donors. The primer mix had 60 Vbeta and 13 Jbeta primers. Using immunoSEQ multiplex PCR, the repertoire was profiled, and TCRdb retains in-frame clones only, with some absent. The data show over 150,000 clones, 70% to 80% seen once. Sample: PBMCs. Receptor source: a man in his thirties or forties in good health and CMV-seronegative.

This clone has just one count. The chain uses TRBV5-1 and TRBJ2-2, with 7 bases fitting TRBD2. Losses at the gene ends were 1 base for V and 3 bases for J; bases not matched to a gene: 6. Germline CDR1 SGHRS, CDR2 YFSETQ. The CDR3 contains 16 residues. CDR3 bases: TGCGCCAGCAGCTTGTTGGCAGGGAGGGACACCGGGGAGCTGTTTTTT. Amino acids: CASSLLAGRDTGELFF.

The gene calls are TRBV19 and TRBJ1-6; 9 nucleotides align to TRBD1. CDR3 length: 16 residues. V lost 5 bases and J lost 6; bases outside the gene matches: 8. Germline CDR1 LNHDA, CDR2 SQIVND (reference sequence). For the CDR3, the DNA is TGTGCCAGTAGTCTACAGGGGGCATCGTCTAATTCACCCCTCCACTTT. It yields the protein CASSLQGASSNSPLHF.

The rearrangement uses TRBV28 and TRBJ1-1; D is possibly TRBD1 (5 bases). Looked up from germline, CDR1 is MDHEN and CDR2 is SYDVKM. This CDR3 spans 18 amino acids. V gave up 5 bases and J gave up 1 base, with 23 bases separating them. The CDR3 loop is CASSAVTLRGKGNTEAFF. The CDR3 DNA reads TGTGCCAGCAGTGCCGTCACTCTACGGGGGAAGGGGAACACTGAAGCTTTCTTT.

This clone is medium-sized (0.01 to 0.1%) by share. V gene TRBV28 combines with J gene TRBJ2-7; 8 nucleotides align to TRBD2. The CDR3 runs 17 residues. Germline lookup yields CDR1 MDHEN and CDR2 SYDVKM. J was trimmed by 5 bases and V by 1 base; bases with no gene match: 13. The CDR3 sequence: CASSLYAGGGPSNEQYF. CDR3 nucleotides: TGTGCCAGCAGTTTATACGCCGGGGGGGGGCCATCCAACGAGCAGTACTTC. The full variable domain, in which reference TRBV28 and TRBJ2-7 provide the parts outside the CDR3, is DVKVTQSSRYLVKRTGEKVFLECVQDMDHENMFWYRQDPGLGLRLIYFSYDVKMKEKGDIPEGYSVSREKKERFSLILESASTNQTSMYLCASSLYAGGGPSNEQYFGPGTRLTVT.

This sequence joins TRBV5-6 and TRBJ1-5, with 9 bases aligning to TRBD1. The CDR3 is 15 residues long. Germline V gene sequence: CDR1 SGHDT, CDR2 YYEEEE. V gave up 0 bases and J gave up 7 bases; unmatched junction bases: 5. CDR3 sequence (DNA): TGTGCCAGCAGCTTGGCCGGGACAGGGATCCAGCCCCAGCATTTT. Protein product: CASSLAGTGIQPQHF.

This clone was detected only a few times. This rearrangement joins TRBV14 to TRBJ2-5, with 7 positions matching TRBD1. J was trimmed by 1 base and V by 1 base; bases with no gene match: 9. The CDR3 loop spans 17 amino acids. The germline V gene has CDR1 SGHDN and CDR2 FVKESK. CDR3 loop: CASSQASQGEIQETQYF. CDR3 sequence (DNA): TGTGCCAGCAGCCAAGCTAGTCAGGGGGAGATCCAAGAGACCCAGTACTTC.

The gene calls are TRBV4-2 and TRBJ2-1; tentatively, D is TRBD1 (6 bases). This CDR3 contains 16 residues. Germline CDR1 reads LGHNA; CDR2 reads YNFKEQ. The V gene lost 0 bases and the J gene lost 8 bases, with 17 bases spanning the gap. The CDR3 loop is CASSQETGQDWDEQFF. CDR3 nucleotides: TGTGCCAGCAGCCAAGAAACAGGGCAAGACTGGGATGAGCAGTTCTTC.

The V and J genes are TRBV6-5 and TRBJ1-3; D gene ambiguous. This CDR3 is built from 12 residues. V shed 9 bases and J shed 1 base, with 7 bases lying between them. Germline V gene data show CDR1 as MNHEY and CDR2 as SVGAGI. The CDR3 nucleotides read TGTGCCAGTGTACGGTCTGGAAACACCATATATTTT. Protein product: CASVRSGNTIYF.

The rearrangement links TRBV5-1 to TRBJ2-2; 10 bases align to TRBD2. With 0 bases clipped from V and 5 bases from J, the junction kept 4 bases outside the gene matches. This CDR3 region has 16 residues. Germline CDR1 and CDR2: SGHRS and YFSETQ. CDR3 DNA: TGCGCCAGCAGCTTGGGGCTAGCGGGGGAGACCGGGGAGCTGTTTTTT. It encodes CASSLGLAGETGELFF.

V is TRBV28 and J is TRBJ1-3; unclear D gene. This CDR3 spans 14 amino acids. Deletions cut 8 bases from V and 2 bases from J, with 13 bases between. Germline loops: CDR1 MDHEN, CDR2 SYDVKM. The CDR3 DNA reads as TGTGCCAGCGGCCTGCGGGGTACTGGAAACACCATATATTTT. This sequence encodes CASGLRGTGNTIYF.

This rearrangement joins TRBV13 to TRBJ1-2; D may be TRBD1 (5 bases). CDR1 and CDR2 (germline): PRHDT, FYEKMQ (reference sequence). The V gene lost 0 bases and the J gene lost 3 bases, with 5 bases spanning the gap. The CDR3 covers 13 residues. CDR3 nucleotide sequence: TGTGCCAGCAGCTTAGGGACAGACTATGGCTACACCTTC. Its protein product is CASSLGTDYGYTF. Drawing the rest from reference TRBV13 and TRBJ1-2, the complete variable domain is AAGVIQSPRHLIKEKRETATLKCYPIPRHDTVYWYQQGPGQDPQFLISFYEKMQSDKGSIPDRFSAQQFSDYHSELNMSSLELGDSALYFCASSLGTDYGYTFGSGTRLTVV.

The chain carries TRBV4-2 and TRBJ1-1, with D tentatively TRBD1 (5 bases). Germline V CDR1 and CDR2: LGHNA, YNFKEQ. V was pared by 1 base and J by 1 base, with 10 bases between. There are 15 residues in the CDR3. Here the CDR3 reads CASSQAVQGNTEAFF. The CDR3 region has the DNA TGTGCCAGCAGCCAAGCGGTTCAGGGGAACACTGAAGCTTTCTTT.